This TCR beta chain was captured in a study of shared clonotypes between healthy human individuals. For unsorted PBMC, roughly 270 ng DNA per replicate equaled 25,000 to 30,000 T cell genomes. The data were produced by immunoSEQ multiplex PCR, yet TCRdb's version contains in-frame clones alone and is incomplete. The data contain around 500,000 clones, approximately 81% of them seen just once; the ten biggest clones take up roughly 13%. J lost 0 bases, V lost 5 bases, and 3 bases had no gene match. The CDR3 spans 14 residues. CDR1 and CDR2 from the germline V gene are WSHSY and SAAADI. V is TRBV10-2 and J is TRBJ1-2, with TRBD1 identical over 7 bases. Sequencing was done on a sample of PBMCs. The receptor was isolated from a woman in her thirties or forties in good health. Some clones in this sample may be carry-over from other donors' samples. This CDR3 reads CASSTTGPNYGYTF. The CDR3 bases are TGCGCCAGCAGTACGACAGGGCCTAACTATGGCTACACCTTC.